Below, 26 T cell receptor beta chains from the same sample are listed, as sequenced in a study of T cells after yellow fever vaccination. Each CDR3 protein is one row after TCRdb ran MiXCR on the 5' RACE reads. This sample has approximately 110,000 distinct CDR3 sequences; approximately 7% occur once, and the top ten carry roughly 2.5%. Source: CD4+ T cells sorted from PBMCs, taken less than 11 days after the first yellow fever vaccination. The receptor source for this set is a man younger than 35 who received the YFV17D yellow fever vaccine.

In its sample, this clonotype was seen a few times. The chain links TRBV7-8 to TRBJ2-6; 9 bases are shared with TRBD2. V dropped 3 bases and J dropped 4; count of bases not matched to a gene: 7. Germline CDR1 SGHVS, CDR2 FQNEAQ. The CDR3 length is 17 residues. CDR3 sequence (DNA): TGTGCCAGCAGCTTTGCGGGGGGGACCTCCGGGGCCAACGTCCTGACTTTC. Its protein product is CASSFAGGTSGANVLTF.

The table lists this clonotype with many counts. This chain links TRBV16 with TRBJ2-4; 7 bases are shared with TRBD1. The germline CDR1 and CDR2 sequences are KGHSY and FQNENV. The CDR3 totals 16 residues. Trimming cost V 4 bases and J 0 bases; bases outside gene matches: 6. The CDR3: CASSPGTAKAKNIQYF. The CDR3 nucleotides are TGTGCCAGCAGCCCCGGGACAGCGAAAGCCAAAAACATTCAGTACTTC. Drawing the rest from reference TRBV16 and TRBJ2-4, the complete variable domain is GEEVAQTPKHLVRGEGQKAKLYCAPIKGHSYVFWYQQVLKNEFKFLISFQNENVFDETGMPKERFSAKCLPNSPCSLEIQATKLEDSAVYFCASSPGTAKAKNIQYFGAGTRLSVL.

As concerns this clonotype: Since a much larger clone is just one base distant, this may be a read error. This chain joins TRBV6-2 or TRBV6-3 and TRBJ2-5; D might be TRBD1 (6 bases). Germline CDR1 and CDR2: MNHEY and SVGEGT. The CDR3 covers 15 residues. Trimming took off 0 bases at V and 5 bases at J, with 13 bases between the two ends. CDR3 loop: CASSYSGQRDETQYF. DNA for the CDR3: TGTGCCAGCAGTTACTCTGGACAGCGCGATGAGACCCAGTACTTC.

This clonotype was counted ten times or more. This chain joins TRBV6-2 or TRBV6-3 and TRBJ2-5, with TRBD2 identical over 7 bases. CDR1 and CDR2 (germline): MNHEY, SVGEGT. The J segment lost 6 bases and the V segment lost 7 bases, leaving 14 bases of the junction unmatched. The CDR3 covers 15 residues. The CDR3 protein is CASTTSGVFGKTQYF. The CDR3 DNA is TGTGCCAGCACCACGAGCGGGGTCTTTGGAAAGACCCAGTACTTC.

Many counts were recorded for this clonotype. The chain carries TRBV6-2 or TRBV6-3 and TRBJ1-5; D remains ambiguous. CDR3 length equals 16 residues. Trimming pared 6 bases from V and 1 base from J, leaving 16 bases between. Per the germline V gene, CDR1 is MNHEY and CDR2 is SVGEGT. The CDR3 bases are TGTGCCAGCAGCCGTCCCGGGGTAGGAAGCAATCAGCCCCAGCATTTT. This encodes CASSRPGVGSNQPQHF.

This clonotype has a handful of counts. The chain joins TRBV13 to TRBJ2-7; D ambiguous. CDR1 PRHDT and CDR2 FYEKMQ come from the germline V gene (reference sequence). V was trimmed by 4 bases and J by 7 bases, leaving 8 bases between them. The CDR3 is 11 amino acids. Written as DNA, the CDR3 is TGTGCCAGCAGCTCCGGAACAGAGCAGTACGTC. This sequence encodes CASSSGTEQYV.

In its sample, this clonotype was seen many times. The chain carries TRBV4-1 and TRBJ1-6; D is uncertain. Trimming left V 2 bases short and J 14 bases short, with 19 bases between. This CDR3 comprises 15 residues. In germline, CDR1 is MGHRA, CDR2 YSYEKL. As DNA, the CDR3 is TGCGCCAGCAGCCAACCTGGACGCCCTTTTCGGTCCCTCCACTTT. Protein: CASSQPGRPFRSLHF.

This clonotype showed up many times. The gene calls are TRBV28 and TRBJ1-2, with D possibly TRBD1 on 5 matching bases. Germline values: CDR1 MDHEN, CDR2 SYDVKM. Trimming removed 2 bases from V and 6 bases from J, with 10 bases in between. The CDR3 is made up of 13 amino acids. CDR3 sequence (DNA): TGTGCCAGCAGTTTAACGACAGAGGATGGCTACACCTTC. Amino acids: CASSLTTEDGYTF.

There are many counts of this clonotype. The chain uses TRBV7-2 and TRBJ2-7; TRBD1 or TRBD2 may be the D gene (6 bases each). Germline CDR1 reads SGHTA; CDR2 reads FQGNSA. The CDR3 has 16 residues. Trimming left V 4 bases short and J 7 bases short, with 23 bases between. The CDR3 sequence is CASSSGDRRGMGEQYF. The CDR3 nucleotides are TGTGCCAGCAGCTCGGGTGACAGGCGGGGCATGGGGGAGCAGTACTTC.

This clonotype was detected ten times or more. V and J are TRBV18 and TRBJ1-2; D is unresolved. CDR3 length: 12 amino acids. Germline V gives CDR1 KGHSH, CDR2 LQKENI. V lost 3 bases and J 7 bases, leaving 9 bases between the germline ends. DNA for the CDR3: TGTGCCAGCTCACCCTTGGACGGTGGCTACACCTTC. Encoded protein: CASSPLDGGYTF.

The table lists this clonotype with many counts. This chain connects TRBV4-3 to TRBJ1-2; the D gene is possibly TRBD1 (6 bases). The CDR3 is 16 amino acids. Germline V gives CDR1 LGHNA, CDR2 YSLEER. V was shortened by 3 bases and J by 7 bases, with 21 bases between the two germline ends. In nucleotides, the CDR3 is TGCGCCAGCAGCCAGGAACGGACAGTAAACTGGGGTGGCTACACCTTC. Protein sequence: CASSQERTVNWGGYTF.

The sample holds many counts of this clonotype. The chain employs TRBV20-1 and TRBJ1-5, with D possibly being TRBD1 (5 bases). Per the germline V gene, CDR1 is DFQATT and CDR2 is SNEGSKA (reference sequence). The CDR3 consists of 13 residues. The V end lost 5 bases, the J end lost 0 bases, and 8 bases lay between the germline ends. The CDR3 bases are TGCAGTGCTGAGACAGATAGCAATCAGCCCCAGCATTTT. It codes for CSAETDSNQPQHF.

This clonotype was seen at least ten times. The chain employs TRBV12-3 or TRBV12-4 and TRBJ2-4; D remains unclear. The CDR3 is 13 amino acids. Deletions cut 1 base from V and 8 bases from J, with 9 bases between. CDR3 loop: CASSLGLSDIQYF. The CDR3 DNA is TGTGCCAGCAGTTTAGGGTTATCGGACATTCAGTACTTC.

This sequence joins TRBV7-3 and TRBJ2-7, with D unclear. Trimming removed 1 base at V and 5 bases at J, with 15 bases between. The CDR3 sequence is 15 residues long. Germline V gene lookup returns CDR1 SGHTA and CDR2 FQGTGA. The CDR3 DNA follows: TGTGCCAGCAGCTTAAGCGGAGTGGAATCGGACGAGCAGTACTTC. Amino acids: CASSLSGVESDEQYF.

Remarks on this clonotype: This sequence may be a read error, since a much larger clone differs from it by one base. The chain combines TRBV20-1 with TRBJ2-5; D remains unclear. Trimming pared 3 bases from V and 1 base from J, leaving 12 bases between. From germline, CDR1 is DFQATT and CDR2 SNEGSKA (reference sequence). This CDR3 has 14 residues. The chain's CDR3 is CSASPWVFQETQYF. CDR3 sequence (DNA): TGCAGTGCTAGCCCGTGGGTATTCCAAGAGACCCAGTACTTC.

This clonotype has at least ten counts. This sequence joins TRBV2 and TRBJ1-5; TRBD1 aligns across 7 bases. Germline V lookup: CDR1 SNHLY, CDR2 FYNNEI. With V trimmed by 3 bases and J by 4 bases, 6 bases remained unmatched. This CDR3 comprises 15 residues. The CDR3: CASSDTQGWNQPQHF. In nucleotides, the CDR3 is TGTGCCAGCAGTGACACACAGGGGTGGAATCAGCCCCAGCATTTT.

This clonotype was detected many times. CDR3 amino acids: CASSPPGEPNQPQHF. In DNA form, the CDR3 reads TGTGCCAGCTCACCACCTGGGGAGCCTAATCAGCCCCAGCATTTT. The chain couples TRBV18 to TRBJ1-5, with no clear D. This CDR3 contains 15 residues. V dropped 0 bases and J dropped 4 bases, with 10 bases sitting between them. Per germline, CDR1 KGHSH and CDR2 LQKENI.

The table lists this clonotype with many counts. V and J are TRBV19 and TRBJ1-4; D is ambiguous. This CDR3 has 13 residues. The V gene lost 5 bases and the J gene lost 8 bases, with 12 bases spanning the gap. The V gene's germline CDR1 is LNHDA and CDR2 SQIVND (reference sequence). The CDR3: CASSPGKLEKLFF. CDR3 in DNA: TGTGCCAGTAGTCCGGGGAAGTTGGAAAAACTGTTTTTT.

The gene calls are TRBV20-1 and TRBJ2-1, with D perhaps matching TRBD2 (7 bases). CDR3 size: 14 residues. The germline gives CDR1 DFQATT, CDR2 SNEGSKA (reference sequence). With 3 bases removed from V and 7 bases from J, the gap between germline ends came to 16 bases. In nucleotides, the CDR3 is TGCAGTGCTAGTGGGTGGGGGGGCCGGAATGAGCAGTTCTTC. Translated, it gives CSASGWGGRNEQFF.

V usage is TRBV6-2 or TRBV6-3 and J usage is TRBJ1-4; no reliable D call. Trimming took off 6 bases at V and 13 bases at J, with 24 bases between the two ends. CDR3 length equals 15 residues. Germline V CDR1 and CDR2: MNHEY, SVGEGT. Written as DNA, the CDR3 is TGTGCCAGCAGGACCTCTGGGATGAGTCGGAAAGGACTGTTTTTT. Its protein is CASRTSGMSRKGLFF.

This clonotype was counted ten times or more. The chain combines TRBV3-1 with TRBJ2-7; 8 bases match TRBD2. The V and J ends lost 4 bases and 3 bases, in that order; junction bases with no gene match: 11. CDR1 LGHDT and CDR2 YNNKEL come from the germline V gene (reference sequence). This CDR3 region has 16 residues. For the CDR3, the DNA is TGTGCCAGCAGCCCGTCTCGGGCGGGGGGCTTCTACGAGCAGTACTTC. Amino acids: CASSPSRAGGFYEQYF.

This clonotype occurred many times. V usage is TRBV19 and J usage is TRBJ2-5; D may be TRBD1 (5 bases). Germline V gene lookup returns CDR1 LNHDA and CDR2 SQIVND (reference sequence). V dropped 6 bases and J dropped 3 bases, with 11 bases sitting between them. There are 13 residues in the CDR3. The CDR3: CASRRQSEETQYF. CDR3 bases: TGTGCCAGTAGGAGACAGTCCGAAGAGACCCAGTACTTC.

This clonotype was detected many times. The CDR3: CASRATSGGSYNEQFF. The CDR3 coding sequence is TGCGCCAGCAGGGCCACTAGCGGGGGTTCCTACAATGAGCAGTTCTTC. The gene calls are TRBV5-1 and TRBJ2-1; 11 bases match TRBD2. CDR3 length: 16 amino acids. The germline gives CDR1 SGHRS, CDR2 YFSETQ. V lost 5 bases, J lost 1 base, and 5 bases stayed unmatched.

This clonotype has at least ten counts. This chain joins TRBV7-2 and TRBJ2-5; the match to TRBD2 covers 10 bases. Germline V gene lookup returns CDR1 SGHTA and CDR2 FQGNSA. The CDR3 has 15 residues. V lost 7 bases and J lost 5; bases outside the gene matches: 10. CDR3 in DNA: TGTGCCAGCACTTTGGCTAGCGGGGGAGTGGAGACCCAGTACTTC. Amino acids: CASTLASGGVETQYF.

This clonotype was counted many times. The V call is TRBV7-2, the J call TRBJ2-5; D is undetermined. V lost 0 bases to trimming and J lost 7 bases, with 12 bases between them. The germline V gene encodes CDR1 SGHTA and CDR2 FQGNSA. This CDR3 has 14 residues. In nucleotides, the CDR3 is TGTGCCAGCAGCTTAGCAGGAGCAGCAGTGACCCAGTACTTC. Translated, it gives CASSLAGAAVTQYF.

This clonotype was seen ten or more times. The chain recombines TRBV29-1 with TRBJ1-1; tentatively, D is TRBD1 (5 bases). Trimming pared 6 bases from V and 2 bases from J, leaving 13 bases between. Germline CDR1 SQVTM, CDR2 ANQGSEA. This CDR3 contains 13 residues. CDR3 DNA: TGCAGCGTGGATACAGGATTCAACACTGAAGCTTTCTTT. Its protein product is CSVDTGFNTEAFF.